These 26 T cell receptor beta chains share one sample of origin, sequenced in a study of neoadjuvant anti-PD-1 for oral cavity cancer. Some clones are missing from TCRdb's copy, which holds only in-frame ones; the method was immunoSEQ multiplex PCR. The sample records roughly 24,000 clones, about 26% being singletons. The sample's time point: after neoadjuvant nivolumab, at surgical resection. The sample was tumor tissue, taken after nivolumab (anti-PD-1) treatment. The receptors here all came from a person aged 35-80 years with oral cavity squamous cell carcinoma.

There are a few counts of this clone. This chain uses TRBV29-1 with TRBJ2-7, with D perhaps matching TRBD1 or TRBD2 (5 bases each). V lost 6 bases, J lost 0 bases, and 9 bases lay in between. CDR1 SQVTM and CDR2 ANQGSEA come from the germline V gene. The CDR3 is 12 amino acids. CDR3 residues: CSVRDGSYEQYF. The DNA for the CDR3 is TGCAGCGTACGGGACGGCTCCTACGAGCAGTACTTC.

CDR3 sequence: CASSWGQNTEAFF. The DNA for the CDR3 is TGTGCCAGCAGCTGGGGGCAGAACACTGAAGCTTTCTTT. The chain has TRBV11-1 and TRBJ1-1; D may be TRBD1 (6 bases). The V end was cut by 4 bases, the J end by 1 base, with 7 bases between. Germline assignment: CDR1 SGHAT and CDR2 FQDESV (reference sequence). This CDR3 region has 13 residues.

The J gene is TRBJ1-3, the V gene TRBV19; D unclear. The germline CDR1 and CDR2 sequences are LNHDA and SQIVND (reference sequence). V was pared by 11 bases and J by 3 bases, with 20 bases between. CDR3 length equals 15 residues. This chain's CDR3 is CASSLGNRYGNTIYF. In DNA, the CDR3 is TGTGCCTCCTCCCTGGGGAATCGGTATGGAAACACCATATATTTT. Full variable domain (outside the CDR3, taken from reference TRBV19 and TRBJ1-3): DGGITQSPKYLFRKEGQNVTLSCEQNLNHDAMYWYRQDPGQGLRLIYYSQIVNDFQKGDIAEGYSVSREKKESFPLTVTSAQKNPTAFYLCASSLGNRYGNTIYFGEGSWLTVV.

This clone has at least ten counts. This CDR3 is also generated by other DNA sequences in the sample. The CDR3 region is CASSPGGGPDTQYF. The CDR3 nucleotides are TGTGCCAGCAGCCCCGGCGGAGGCCCAGATACGCAGTATTTT. The rearrangement links TRBV9 to TRBJ2-3; D is perhaps TRBD2 (5 bases). Germline V gene sequence: CDR1 SGDLS, CDR2 YYNGEE. Trimming took off 4 bases at V and 4 bases at J, with 13 bases between the two ends. The CDR3 contains 14 residues. Drawing the rest from reference TRBV9 and TRBJ2-3, the complete variable domain is DSGVTQTPKHLITATGQRVTLRCSPRSGDLSVYWYQQSLDQGLQFLIQYYNGEERAKGNILERFSAQQFPDLHSELNLSSLELGDSALYFCASSPGGGPDTQYFGPGTRLTVL.

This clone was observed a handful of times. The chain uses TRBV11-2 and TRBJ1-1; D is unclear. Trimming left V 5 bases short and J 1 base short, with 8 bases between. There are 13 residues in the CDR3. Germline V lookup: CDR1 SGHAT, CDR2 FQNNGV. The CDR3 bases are TGTGCCAGCAGCCTACAGAGGAACACTGAAGCTTTCTTT. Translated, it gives CASSLQRNTEAFF.

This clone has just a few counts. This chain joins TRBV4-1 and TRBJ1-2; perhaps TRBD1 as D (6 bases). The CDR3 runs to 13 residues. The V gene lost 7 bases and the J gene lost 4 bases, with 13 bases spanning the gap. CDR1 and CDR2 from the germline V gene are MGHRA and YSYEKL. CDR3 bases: TGCGCCAGCACCGGGGACACCTCCTATGGCTACACCTTC. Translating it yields CASTGDTSYGYTF.

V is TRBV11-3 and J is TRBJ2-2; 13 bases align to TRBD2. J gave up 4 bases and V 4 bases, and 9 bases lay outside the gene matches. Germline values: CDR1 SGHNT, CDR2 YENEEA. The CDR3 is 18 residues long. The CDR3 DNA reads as TGTGCCAGCAGCTATAGTTGGGGACTAGCGGGAAGCACCGGGGAGCTGTTTTTT. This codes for CASSYSWGLAGSTGELFF.

The DNA for the CDR3 is TGCACCAGCAGCCAAGAATGCCCGGTCATAACACCGAGAAACACCATATATTTT. It codes for CTSSQECPVITPRNTIYF. This chain joins TRBV1 and TRBJ1-3. TRBV1 is noted as a pseudogene. The CDR3 consists of 18 residues.

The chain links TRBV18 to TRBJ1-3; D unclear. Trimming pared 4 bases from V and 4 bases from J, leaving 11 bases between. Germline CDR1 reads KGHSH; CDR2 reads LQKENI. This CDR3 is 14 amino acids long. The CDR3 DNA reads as TGTGCCAGCTCACAGTTGAACAAGGGAAACACCATATATTTT. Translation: CASSQLNKGNTIYF.

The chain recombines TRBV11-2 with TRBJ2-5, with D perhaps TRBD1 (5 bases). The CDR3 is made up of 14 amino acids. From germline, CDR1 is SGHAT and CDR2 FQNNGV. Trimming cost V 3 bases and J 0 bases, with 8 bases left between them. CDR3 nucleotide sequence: TGTGCCAGCAGCTTTCAGGGCCACCAAGAGACCCAGTACTTC. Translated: CASSFQGHQETQYF.

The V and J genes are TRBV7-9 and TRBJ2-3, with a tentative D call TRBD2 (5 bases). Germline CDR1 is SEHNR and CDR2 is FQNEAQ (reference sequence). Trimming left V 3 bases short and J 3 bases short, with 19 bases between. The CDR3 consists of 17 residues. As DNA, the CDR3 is TGTGCCAGCAGCTTTAGAGAGGAGCGAGGGTCGACAGATACGCAGTATTTT. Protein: CASSFREERGSTDTQYF.

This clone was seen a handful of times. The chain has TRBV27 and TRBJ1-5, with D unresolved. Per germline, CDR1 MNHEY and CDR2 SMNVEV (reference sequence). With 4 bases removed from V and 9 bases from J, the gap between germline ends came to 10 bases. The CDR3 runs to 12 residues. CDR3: CASSSPGAPQHF. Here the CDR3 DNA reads TGTGCCAGCAGTTCTCCGGGTGCGCCCCAGCATTTT.

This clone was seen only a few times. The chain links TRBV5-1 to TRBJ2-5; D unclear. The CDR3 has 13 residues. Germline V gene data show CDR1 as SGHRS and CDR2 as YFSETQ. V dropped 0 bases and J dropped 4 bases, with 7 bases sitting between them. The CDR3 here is CASSLGVGETQYF. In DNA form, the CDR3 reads TGCGCCAGCAGCTTGGGGGTCGGAGAGACCCAGTACTTC.

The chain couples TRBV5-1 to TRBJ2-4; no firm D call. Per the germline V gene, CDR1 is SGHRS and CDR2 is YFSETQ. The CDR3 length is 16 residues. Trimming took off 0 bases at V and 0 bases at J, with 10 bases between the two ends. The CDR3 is CASSLEGLSAKNIQYF. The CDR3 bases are TGCGCCAGCAGCTTGGAGGGCCTGTCAGCCAAAAACATTCAGTACTTC.

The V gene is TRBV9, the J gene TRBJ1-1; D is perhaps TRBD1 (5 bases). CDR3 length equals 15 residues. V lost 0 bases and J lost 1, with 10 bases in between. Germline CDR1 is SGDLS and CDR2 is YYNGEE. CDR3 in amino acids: CASSVDQGGNTEAFF. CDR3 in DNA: TGTGCCAGCAGCGTAGATCAGGGCGGGAACACTGAAGCTTTCTTT.

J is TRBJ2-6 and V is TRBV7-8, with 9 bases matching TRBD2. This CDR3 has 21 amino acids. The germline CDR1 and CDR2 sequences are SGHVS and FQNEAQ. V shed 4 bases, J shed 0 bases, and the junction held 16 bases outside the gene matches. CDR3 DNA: TGTGCCAGCAGCTCACTTCGGGTGGTAGCGGGAGTGGACTCTGGGGCCAACGTCCTGACTTTC. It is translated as CASSSLRVVAGVDSGANVLTF. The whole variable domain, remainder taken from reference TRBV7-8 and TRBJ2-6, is GAGVSQSPRYKVAKRGQDVALRCDPISGHVSLFWYQQALGQGPEFLTYFQNEAQLDKSGLPSDRFFAERPEGSVSTLKIQRTQQEDSAVYLCASSSLRVVAGVDSGANVLTFGAGSRLTVL.

In nucleotides, the CDR3 is TGTGCCAGCAGACTCCGGGACAGGGGACCCTACGAGCAGTACTTC. The encoded protein is CASRLRDRGPYEQYF. The rearrangement joins TRBV7-6 to TRBJ2-7; 10 nucleotides line up with TRBD1. Germline-derived CDR1 and CDR2 are SGHVS and FNYEAQ. The CDR3 runs to 15 residues. Unmatched junction bases numbered 7, after V lost 6 bases and J lost 2 bases.

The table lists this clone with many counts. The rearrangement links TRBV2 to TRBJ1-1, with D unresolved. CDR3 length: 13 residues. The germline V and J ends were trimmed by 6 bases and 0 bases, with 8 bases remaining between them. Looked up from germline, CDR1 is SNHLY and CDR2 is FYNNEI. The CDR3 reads CASRVTMNTEAFF. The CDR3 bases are TGTGCCAGCAGGGTGACGATGAACACTGAAGCTTTCTTT.

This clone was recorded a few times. The CDR3 coding sequence is TGCGCCAGCAGCTTGGAGTGGGCTGAGTATGGCTACACCTTC. The encoded protein is CASSLEWAEYGYTF. This sequence joins TRBV5-1 and TRBJ1-2; D remains ambiguous. V gave up 0 bases and J gave up 5 bases, with 11 bases separating them. The germline gives CDR1 SGHRS, CDR2 YFSETQ. CDR3 length equals 14 residues.

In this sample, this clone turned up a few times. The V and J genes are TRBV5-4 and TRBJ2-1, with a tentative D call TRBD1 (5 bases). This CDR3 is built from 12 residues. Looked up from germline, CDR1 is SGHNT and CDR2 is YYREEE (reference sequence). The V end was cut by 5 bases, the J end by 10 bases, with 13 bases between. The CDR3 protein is CASRSGSEEQFF. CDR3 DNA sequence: TGTGCCAGCAGGTCAGGGTCGGAAGAGCAGTTCTTC.

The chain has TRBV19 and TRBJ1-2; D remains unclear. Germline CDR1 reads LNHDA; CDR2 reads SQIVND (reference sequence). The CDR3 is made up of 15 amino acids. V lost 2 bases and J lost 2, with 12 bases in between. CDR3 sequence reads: CASSITYTTNYGYTF. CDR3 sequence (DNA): TGTGCCAGTAGTATAACGTACACCACGAACTATGGCTACACCTTC.

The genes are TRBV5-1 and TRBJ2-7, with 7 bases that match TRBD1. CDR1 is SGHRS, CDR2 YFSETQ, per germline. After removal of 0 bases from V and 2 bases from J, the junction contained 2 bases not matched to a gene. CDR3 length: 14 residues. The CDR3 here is CASSLGQGAYEQYF. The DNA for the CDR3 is TGCGCCAGCAGCTTGGGACAGGGAGCCTACGAGCAGTACTTC.

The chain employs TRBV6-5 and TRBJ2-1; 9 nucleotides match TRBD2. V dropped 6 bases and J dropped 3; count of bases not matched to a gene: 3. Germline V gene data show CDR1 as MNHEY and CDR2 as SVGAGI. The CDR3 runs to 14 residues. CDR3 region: CASRSSGVYNEQFF. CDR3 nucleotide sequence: TGTGCCAGCAGGTCTAGCGGGGTCTACAATGAGCAGTTCTTC.

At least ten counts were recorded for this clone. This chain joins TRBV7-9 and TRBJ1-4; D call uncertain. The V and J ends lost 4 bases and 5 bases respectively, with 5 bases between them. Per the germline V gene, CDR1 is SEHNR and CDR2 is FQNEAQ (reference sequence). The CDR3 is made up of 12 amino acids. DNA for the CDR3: TGTGCCAGCAGCTCCGGGAATGAAAAACTGTTTTTT. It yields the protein CASSSGNEKLFF.

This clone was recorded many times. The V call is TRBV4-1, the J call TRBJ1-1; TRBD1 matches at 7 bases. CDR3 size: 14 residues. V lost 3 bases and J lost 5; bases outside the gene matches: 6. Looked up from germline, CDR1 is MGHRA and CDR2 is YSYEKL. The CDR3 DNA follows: TGCGCCAGCAGCCATCCAGACAGGGTGACTGAAGCTTTCTTT. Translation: CASSHPDRVTEAFF.

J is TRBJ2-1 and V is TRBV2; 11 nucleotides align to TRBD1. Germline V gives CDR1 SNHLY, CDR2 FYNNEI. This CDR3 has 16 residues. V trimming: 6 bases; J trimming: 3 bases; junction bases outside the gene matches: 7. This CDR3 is CASSVTGTGGYNEQFF. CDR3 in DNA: TGTGCCAGCAGCGTAACAGGGACAGGGGGCTACAATGAGCAGTTCTTC.